Shown below are 15 T cell receptor beta chains from a single sample sequenced in a study of blood T cell repertoires in COVID-19. Clones were sequenced by immunoSEQ multiplex PCR, and TCRdb holds only the in-frame ones, with some missing. This sample has 250,000 or so clones, with 75% to 90% found just once. The sample was peripheral blood. The source is a woman between 40 and 50 years old who had recovered from COVID-19.

This chain uses TRBV29-1 with TRBJ2-3; 7 bases fit TRBD2. The CDR3 covers 15 residues. In germline, CDR1 is SQVTM, CDR2 ANQGSEA. Germline trimming cut 4 bases from V and 4 bases from J; bases unmatched to any gene: 11. This CDR3 reads CSVVVPRENADTQYF. The CDR3 DNA reads TGCAGCGTTGTTGTCCCGCGGGAGAACGCAGATACGCAGTATTTT.

As for this clone: A junction boundary mismatches the germline segment, possibly from a read error. The rearrangement links TRBV7-7 to TRBJ2-5; TRBD1 matches 7 bases. The CDR3 has 15 residues. Germline V lookup: CDR1 SSHAT, CDR2 FNYEAQ (reference sequence). CDR3 DNA: TGTGCTAGCAGCTTAGGGACAGTAGTACAAGAGACCCAGTACTTC. It codes for CASSLGTVVQETQYF.

Only one count was recorded for this clone. The chain has TRBV18 and TRBJ1-4, with a tentative D call TRBD1 (5 bases). The CDR3 has 13 residues. V was cut by 2 bases and J by 8 bases, with 9 bases left in between. CDR1 KGHSH and CDR2 LQKENI come from the germline V gene. The CDR3 DNA follows: TGTGCCAGCTCACCAGGGGCGGAGGAAAAACTGTTTTTT. Amino acid sequence: CASSPGAEEKLFF.

The V call is TRBV11-2, the J call TRBJ2-5, with 10 bases that match TRBD2. The trim removed 1 base at V and 3 bases at J, leaving 8 bases unmatched. This CDR3 has 17 residues. Germline loops: CDR1 SGHAT, CDR2 FQNNGV. The CDR3 is CASSLARSSGGKETQYF. For the CDR3, the DNA is TGTGCCAGCAGCTTAGCTCGGTCTAGCGGGGGAAAAGAGACCCAGTACTTC.

Of note for this clone: Other DNA sequences in this specimen translate into the identical CDR3. The rearrangement links TRBV11-3 to TRBJ2-7, with D possibly being TRBD2 (5 bases). Germline loops: CDR1 SGHNT, CDR2 YENEEA. Trimming removed 5 bases at V and 1 base at J, with 12 bases between. CDR3 length equals 14 residues. CDR3 loop: CASSLGRGSYEQYF. In DNA, the CDR3 is TGTGCCAGCAGCCTCGGACGGGGTTCCTACGAGCAGTACTTC. The entire variable domain, with the rest obtained from reference TRBV11-3 and TRBJ2-7, is as follows: EAGVVQSPRYKIIEKKQPVAFWCNPISGHNTLYWYLQNLGQGPELLIRYENEEAVDDSQLPKDRFSAERLKGVDSTLKIQPAELGDSAVYLCASSLGRGSYEQYFGPGTRLTVT.

The chain couples TRBV12-5 to TRBJ2-1, with 12 bases that match TRBD1. The CDR3 is 18 residues long. The V segment lost 2 bases and the J segment 4 bases; nucleotides outside the gene matches: 9. The V gene's germline CDR1 is LGHNT and CDR2 FRNRAP. CDR3 bases: TGTGCTAGTGGTTTGAATAGGGACAGGGGGCGAGGGTACAATGAGCAGTTCTTC. Translating gives CASGLNRDRGRGYNEQFF.

The V call is TRBV5-1, the J call TRBJ2-1, with D perhaps matching TRBD2 (5 bases). Looked up from germline, CDR1 is SGHRS and CDR2 is YFSETQ. The CDR3 loop spans 14 amino acids. V shed 0 bases and J shed 6 bases, with 10 bases lying between them. The CDR3 loop reads CASSLEVGSNEQFF. The DNA of the CDR3 is TGCGCCAGCAGCTTGGAAGTAGGGAGCAATGAGCAGTTCTTC.

J is TRBJ2-6 and V is TRBV9; no definite D call. The CDR3 length is 12 residues. Germline lookup yields CDR1 SGDLS and CDR2 YYNGEE. V dropped 9 bases and J dropped 2 bases, with 6 bases sitting between them. CDR3: CATLAGANVLTF. In DNA, the CDR3 is TGTGCCACCCTCGCTGGGGCCAACGTCCTGACTTTC.

The V gene is TRBV30, the J gene TRBJ2-7; weak D call: TRBD1 (5 bases). The CDR3 sequence is 12 residues long. The V end lost 5 bases, the J end lost 1 base, and 9 bases lay between the germline ends. CDR1 and CDR2 from the germline V gene are GTSNPN and SVGIG (reference sequence). The CDR3: CAWRRESYEQYF. Here the CDR3 DNA reads TGTGCCTGGCGCAGGGAATCCTACGAGCAGTACTTC.

The chain joins TRBV12-3 or TRBV12-4 to TRBJ1-2, with a possible D match to TRBD1 (5 bases). Between the trimmed V and J ends, which lost 2 bases and 8 bases, there was a span of 12 bases. This CDR3 has 13 residues. The DNA of the CDR3 is TGTGCCAGCAGTTTAAGGGACTCTAGAGGCTACACCTTC. This codes for CASSLRDSRGYTF.

The rearrangement links TRBV6-1 to TRBJ2-7; D is unresolved. Germline assignment: CDR1 MNHNS and CDR2 SASEGT. This CDR3 spans 12 amino acids. Trimming cost V 2 bases and J 3 bases, with 5 bases left between them. CDR3 coding DNA: TGTGCCAGCAGTGAATACGGCTACGAGCAGTACTTC. Its translation: CASSEYGYEQYF.

This clone was recorded once. The V gene is TRBV11-2, the J gene TRBJ1-4, with a possible D match to TRBD1 (5 bases). Germline V gene sequence: CDR1 SGHAT, CDR2 FQNNGV. V lost 1 base to trimming and J lost 7 bases, with 13 bases between them. The CDR3 is 15 residues long. The CDR3 DNA reads TGTGCCAGCAGCTTAGTCCTGGGGCCGAGTGAAAAACTGTTTTTT. Its protein product is CASSLVLGPSEKLFF.

The chain links TRBV7-2 to TRBJ2-7; D is possibly TRBD2 (7 bases). V was clipped by 4 bases and J by 4 bases, with 11 bases between them. This CDR3 region has 13 residues. CDR1 and CDR2 (germline): SGHTA, FQGNSA. The CDR3 DNA is TGTGCCAGCAGCTCCAGGGGAGGGTACGAGCAGTACTTC. Amino acids: CASSSRGGYEQYF.

This clone came up once. The chain employs TRBV11-2 and TRBJ2-1; 10 positions agree with TRBD2. Trimming at V came to 6 bases and at J to 9 bases, leaving 14 bases not matched to a gene. The CDR3 spans 16 residues. The germline gives CDR1 SGHAT, CDR2 FQNNGV. CDR3 in amino acids: CASRSEGASGSSEQFF. Here the CDR3 DNA reads TGTGCCAGCAGGTCCGAGGGGGCTAGCGGGAGTAGTGAGCAGTTCTTC.

The gene calls are TRBV11-2 and TRBJ2-5, with D possibly matching TRBD1 (5 bases). Trimming pared 5 bases from V and 4 bases from J, leaving 14 bases between. The CDR3 totals 14 residues. Germline V gene sequence: CDR1 SGHAT, CDR2 FQNNGV. This CDR3 reads CASSTMQGGETQYF. The CDR3 DNA is TGTGCCAGCAGCACAATGCAGGGTGGAGAGACCCAGTACTTC.